These T cell receptor beta chains were read from a single sample in a study of CD8+ T cells in alopecia areata. Assay used: immunoSEQ multiplex PCR; TCRdb lists only in-frame clones, some missing. Altogether about 120,000 clones are present, around 61% being singletons, with the ten largest covering about 3%. The sample consisted of CD4+ T cells sorted from blood. These receptors all come from a human donor in good health. Both conserved end residues are part of each CDR3. The D gene is left open where the match is weak. Where a row states a size, it is once, few, many or the class of an expanded clone; other rows omit it.

.	TRBD1	TRBV15	TRBJ1-4	TGTGCCACCAGCAGGCCGACAGGGGGGAGTGAAAAACTGTTTTTT	CATSRPTGGSEKLFF
.	.	TRBV2	TRBJ2-1	TGTGCCAGCAGTTCCTCTAATGAGCAGTTCTTC	CASSSSNEQFF
.	.	TRBV14	TRBJ1-2	TGTGCCAGCAGCCAAGATTGGGCCCCAACGTCCTATGGCTACACCTTC	CASSQDWAPTSYGYTF
few	TRBD1	TRBV6-5	TRBJ2-4	TGTGCCAGCAGTTCTGAGGGGGCAGGGACCAAAAACATTCAGTACTTC	CASSSEGAGTKNIQYF
.	.	TRBV29-1	TRBJ1-1	TGCAGCGTCCGGACACAACCGAACACTGAAGCTTTCTTT	CSVRTQPNTEAFF
.	.	TRBV5-7	TRBJ2-7	TGTGCCAGCAGATCCTCCAGGGCCCCCTCCTACGAGCAGTACTTC	CASRSSRAPSYEQYF
few	.	TRBV6-1	TRBJ2-4	TGTGCCAGCAGAGACCTGATGGGAAACATTCAGTACTTC	CASRDLMGNIQYF
.	TRBD1	TRBV4-1	TRBJ1-1	TGCGCCAGCAGCCAAGGGACCGGGACAGGGAGGCTTAGGTCTGAAGCTTTCTTT	CASSQGTGTGRLRSEAFF
.	TRBD1	TRBV5-6	TRBJ1-1	TGTGCCAGCAGCCGGACAGGGAATGAAGCTTTCTTT	CASSRTGNEAFF
.	.	TRBV2	TRBJ2-5	TGTGCCAGCAGTGACAGGGGACGGCGGTACCAAGAGACCCAGTACTTC	CASSDRGRRYQETQYF
once	.	TRBV30	TRBJ2-1	TGTGCCTGGAGTTCAGGACTGGCGGGATCCTTTTTTAATGAGCAGTTCTTC	CAWSSGLAGSFFNEQFF
.	TRBD1	TRBV5-1	TRBJ1-5	TGCGCCAGCAGAATCGGGACAGCGAACAATCAGCCCCAGCATTTT	CASRIGTANNQPQHF
.	TRBD1	TRBV30	TRBJ1-2	TGTGCCTGGCGGCCGAGGGGGCGAGGCTATGGCTACACCTTC	CAWRPRGRGYGYTF
.	.	TRBV29-1	TRBJ1-2	TGCAGCGTTGGGAGTGGACAGAAGATATATGGCTACACCTTC	CSVGSGQKIYGYTF
.	TRBD1	TRBV6-1	TRBJ2-2	TGTGCCAGCCAGGGGGCCAACACCGGGGAGCTGTTTTTT	CASQGANTGELFF
once	.	TRBV7-3	TRBJ2-1	TGTGCCAGCACAACGGGGTACAACAATGAGCAGTTCTTC	CASTTGYNNEQFF
.	TRBD1	TRBV4-1	TRBJ2-5	TGCGCCAGCAGCCAGGCCGGGACAGGGGGACAAGAGACCCAGTACTTC	CASSQAGTGGQETQYF
.	TRBD1	TRBV27	TRBJ1-2	TGTGCCAGCAGTCCTCGGACAGGGGCTAACTATGGCTACACCTTC	CASSPRTGANYGYTF
.	.	TRBV30	TRBJ1-5	TGTGCCTGGAGTGCGGGGGGGCCGAAGCCCCAGCATTTT	CAWSAGGPKPQHF
once	TRBD1	TRBV6-5	TRBJ1-2	TGTGCCAGCAGAACGACAGGGGCGCTCCTCTACACCTTC	CASRTTGALLYTF
once	TRBD1	TRBV18	TRBJ1-1	TGTGCCAGCTCAGTACAGGGGTCGGACACTGAAGCTTTCTTT	CASSVQGSDTEAFF
few	.	TRBV2	TRBJ1-4	TGTGCCAGCCGAGCGGAGGGGCTTACTAGTGAAAAACTGTTTTTT	CASRAEGLTSEKLFF
.	.	TRBV30	TRBJ2-7	TGTGCCTGGCGGGTTCGGGACGAGCAGTACTTC	CAWRVRDEQYF
.	.	TRBV30	TRBJ2-7	TGTGCCTGGAGTCTCGCCTACGAGCAGTACTTC	CAWSLAYEQYF
few	TRBD1	TRBV9	TRBJ2-7	TGTGCCAGCAGCGTATGGGACAGCCCTGCCTACGAGCAGTACTTC	CASSVWDSPAYEQYF
.	.	TRBV12-5	TRBJ2-2	TGTGCTAGTGGTTTAGTAGGCGACGGCACCGGGGAGCTGTTTTTT	CASGLVGDGTGELFF
few	.	TRBV6-5	TRBJ2-3	TGTGCCAGCAGTTCCCGTGCAGATACGCAGTATTTT	CASSSRADTQYF
few	.	TRBV30	TRBJ2-3	TGTGCCCTTATAATGGGTCGGAGCACAGATACGCAGTATTTT	CALIMGRSTDTQYF
.	.	TRBV29-1	TRBJ2-3	TGCAGCGTTGGCGGCACAGATACGCAGTATTTT	CSVGGTDTQYF
.	TRBD1	TRBV14	TRBJ1-2	TGTGCCAGCAGCCAGCCGGGACAGGGCTATGGCTACACCTTC	CASSQPGQGYGYTF
.	.	TRBV30	TRBJ1-5	TGTGCCTGGAGTCCCGAGGGGGGGGCCAATCAGCCCCAGCATTTT	CAWSPEGGANQPQHF
.	.	TRBV27	TRBJ2-7	TGTGCCACTGCGATACAGTTTGCGGGCGAGCAGTACTTC	CATAIQFAGEQYF
.	.	TRBV7-2	TRBJ2-5	TGTGCCAGCAGCCCGAAGGCTAGCAAAGAGACCCAGTACTTC	CASSPKASKETQYF
once	.	TRBV29-1	TRBJ1-4	TGCAGCGTTTTTTATCTGACAGAGAATAATGAAAAACTGTTTTTT	CSVFYLTENNEKLFF
.	.	TRBV7-8	TRBJ2-5	TGTGCCAGCAGCTTAGCGGGACGGAGGGAGACCCAGTACTTC	CASSLAGRRETQYF
.	TRBD2	TRBV7-2	TRBJ2-4	TGTGCCAGCAGCTTAATGGGGACTACCAAAAACATTCAGTACTTC	CASSLMGTTKNIQYF
.	.	TRBV7-2	TRBJ2-5	TGTGCCAGCAGCTTGAAGGGGTATGAGACCCAGTACTTC	CASSLKGYETQYF
.	.	TRBV5-1	TRBJ2-7	TGCGCCAGCAGCTTAAGGGCCCTGGGCGGCGACGAGCAGTACTTC	CASSLRALGGDEQYF
.	.	TRBV4-1	TRBJ2-5	TGCGCCAGCAGCCAAATGTACCAAGAGACCCAGTACTTC	CASSQMYQETQYF
.	.	TRBV18	TRBJ2-7	TGTGCCAGCTCACCACGGCAGGGAACCTACGAGCAGTACTTC	CASSPRQGTYEQYF
.	TRBD1	TRBV30	TRBJ2-1	TGTGCCTGGAGTGTACGGACAGGAACCTACAATGAGCAGTTCTTC	CAWSVRTGTYNEQFF
.	.	TRBV6-5	TRBJ1-1	TGTGCCAGCAGGCAGGATCCGGGTTCTGAAGCTTTCTTT	CASRQDPGSEAFF